This T cell receptor beta chain derives from a study of cytomegalovirus exposure and HLA in healthy donors. Overall study: A preliminary data release comprised tens of millions of unique TCRs obtained from HLA-typed donors.

V shed 4 bases, J shed 9 bases, and the junction held 16 bases outside the gene matches. Germline V CDR1 and CDR2: KGHSH, LQKENI. The CDR3 covers 16 residues. Nominally healthy donors provided the samples, though records likely missed some immune exposures. Vbeta (60) and Jbeta (13) primers were used in the PCR. Original data processing: Later, an analysis found some 80 million unique TCR beta chains, and 8.5 million to 14 million of these were shared. The repertoire was sequenced with immunoSEQ multiplex PCR; TCRdb's copy has only in-frame clones and lacks some. The V and J calls and clone size come from that table; D and trimming were worked out from the DNA. The table has around 210,000 clones, around four fifths seen once.

Sequenced: PBMCs. V and J are TRBV18 and TRBJ2-3; TRBD2 aligns across 7 bases. The TCR sequence derives from a man aged 50 or older in good health and CMV-seronegative. This CDR3 is CASSQGPGEGLRTQYF. DNA for the CDR3: TGTGCCAGCTCACAGGGTCCGGGGGAGGGCCTTCGAACGCAGTATTTT.